The clone carrying this T cell receptor beta chain was found a few times. In the original workflow: Amplified reference gene primers provided the basis for estimating nucleated cell counts. The method was immunoSEQ multiplex PCR; TCRdb's version includes in-frame clones alone and lacks a portion of them. V, J and clone size are those of that table, while D and trimming were read from the DNA. The sample has around 310,000 clones, roughly 90% seen once. The sample originates from a study of blood T cell repertoires in COVID-19. Study in general: The United States, Italy and Spain supplied acute and convalescent COVID-19 samples. The cDNA or gDNA used as material had been derived from T cells, B-cell-depleted T cells, or PBMCs.

The sequence derives from a woman aged 45-59 years with active or convalescent COVID-19. Source material: peripheral blood.

CDR3 protein: CASSLGQGGYGYTF. The CDR3 DNA reads TGTGCCAGCAGCTTGGGACAGGGGGGCTATGGCTACACCTTC. This chain uses TRBV5-4 with TRBJ1-2, with 9 bases fitting TRBD1. With 0 bases clipped from V and 4 bases from J, the junction kept 1 base outside the gene matches. The CDR3 length is 14 residues. In germline, CDR1 is SGHNT, CDR2 YYREEE (reference sequence).